This TCR beta chain was recovered during a study of T cell responses to AZD1222 COVID-19 vaccine. Study as a whole: Timing groups of about 4 and about 12 weeks for second doses were pooled.

The table came from immunoSEQ multiplex PCR; TCRdb's copy has only in-frame clones and leaves some out. Among just over 80,000 clones listed, more than 80% were seen once. CDR1 is KGHSH, CDR2 LQKENI, per germline. V was shortened by 6 bases and J by 4 bases, with 15 bases between the two germline ends. The CDR3 totals 15 residues. A single count supports this clone. The TCR was taken from an adult in good health. Sequencing was performed on peripheral blood, taken on day 0 of AZD1222 vaccination. This chain connects TRBV18 to TRBJ1-4, with D possibly matching TRBD1 (6 bases). CDR3 DNA sequence: TGTGCCAGCTCGATACAGGGCACCAGTAATGAAAAACTGTTTTTT. Its translation: CASSIQGTSNEKLFF.